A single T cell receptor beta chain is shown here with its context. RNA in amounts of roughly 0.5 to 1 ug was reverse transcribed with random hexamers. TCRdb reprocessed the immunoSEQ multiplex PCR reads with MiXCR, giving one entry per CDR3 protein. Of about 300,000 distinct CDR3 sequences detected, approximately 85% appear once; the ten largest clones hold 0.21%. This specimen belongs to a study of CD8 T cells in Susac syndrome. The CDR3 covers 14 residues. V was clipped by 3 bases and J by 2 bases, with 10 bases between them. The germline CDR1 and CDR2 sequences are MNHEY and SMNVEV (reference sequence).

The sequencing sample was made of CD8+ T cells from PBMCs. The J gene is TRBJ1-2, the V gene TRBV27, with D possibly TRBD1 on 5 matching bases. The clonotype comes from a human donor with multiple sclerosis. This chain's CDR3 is CASSFNGANYGYTF. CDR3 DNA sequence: TGTGCCAGCAGTTTTAACGGGGCCAACTATGGCTACACCTTC.